The next 3 T cell receptor beta chains were all read from a single sample in a study of PD-L1 blockade in urothelial cancer. Specified time point: pretreatment peripheral blood. Profiled with immunoSEQ multiplex PCR; TCRdb holds only in-frame clones, not every one. The table has 45,000 to 60,000 clones, 75% to 85% seen once. Sequenced here: PBMCs, sampled around atezolizumab (anti-PD-L1) treatment. These receptors were collected from a man aged 50-59 years with urothelial cancer.

The chain carries TRBV11-2 and TRBJ2-7; D is unclear. The CDR3 loop spans 13 amino acids. V was clipped by 0 bases and J by 9 bases, with 12 bases between them. Germline CDR1 is SGHAT and CDR2 is FQNNGV. The CDR3 DNA follows: TGTGCCAGCAGCTTAGATCTGGTGAAGAGGCAGTACGTC. It yields the protein CASSLDLVKRQYV.

This clone was counted once. J is TRBJ2-1 and V is TRBV19; D may be TRBD2 (6 bases). This CDR3 has 13 amino acids. Per germline, CDR1 LNHDA and CDR2 SQIVND (reference sequence). Between the trimmed V and J ends, which lost 3 bases and 7 bases, there was a span of 10 bases. CDR3 residues: CASSMSGVNEQFF. The CDR3 coding sequence is TGTGCCAGTAGTATGTCGGGAGTAAATGAGCAGTTCTTC.

This clone has just a few counts. The rearrangement joins TRBV11-2 to TRBJ2-2; D is ambiguous. Germline assignment: CDR1 SGHAT and CDR2 FQNNGV. The V and J ends lost 0 bases and 7 bases respectively, with 3 bases between them. This CDR3 contains 12 residues. The DNA for the CDR3 is TGTGCCAGCAGCTTAGAGTACGGGGAGCTGTTTTTT. It encodes CASSLEYGELFF.